This T cell receptor beta chain was captured in a study of CD8 T cells in Susac syndrome. When the RNA was reverse transcribed, random hexamers were used with an input of 0.5 to 1 ug. Across 54 Vbeta and 13 Jbeta, immunoSEQ multiplex PCR amplified TCR beta CDR3. TCRdb independently ran MiXCR on the immunoSEQ multiplex PCR reads; one entry per CDR3 protein. The data hold approximately 300,000 distinct CDR3 sequences, with around nine tenths observed a single time. The study sequenced TCR beta in blood CD8+ and CD4+ T cells. It was negative isolation that provided the CD8+ and CD4+ T cells, whereas TEMRA cells were enriched by FACS. This clonotype originated in a human donor with multiple sclerosis. Specimen: CD8+ T cells from PBMCs.

Written as DNA, the CDR3 is TGTGCCACCAGCAGGCCCACGGCTGGCCTGGCAGATACGCAGTATTTT. Protein product: CATSRPTAGLADTQYF. This chain uses TRBV15 with TRBJ2-3; no definite D call. The germline V gene encodes CDR1 LNHNV and CDR2 YYDKDF (reference sequence). The CDR3 has 16 amino acids. Trimming left V 3 bases short and J 4 bases short, with 17 bases between.